Listed below are T cell receptor beta chains from one sample, sequenced in a study of shared clonotypes between healthy human individuals. The data were produced by immunoSEQ multiplex PCR, yet TCRdb's version contains in-frame clones alone and is incomplete. Counted here are 1.4 million or so clones, about 98.5% occurring once; the ten biggest clones make up around 0.38%. The sequenced sample consisted of naive CD4+ T cells sorted from blood. The receptors were sampled from a man younger than 45 in good health. Each CDR3 is given without its conserved first and last residue. A D gene is named only where the DNA matches it firmly. Clone size is given for some rows only: seen once, a few or many times, or a class if the clone is expanded.

NA	TRBV5-5	NA	ASSVPGVEKLF
NA	TRBV5-5	NA	ASSPDRQRNTEAF
TRBD1	TRBV7-2	once	ASSLDRGEAF
NA	TRBV5-8	NA	ASSFRGSYNEQF
NA	TRBV6-5	NA	ASSYSGADTQY
NA	TRBV5-1	NA	ASSFSGGANTEAF
NA	TRBV29-1	NA	SVEIPTRYNEQF
NA	TRBV28	NA	ASSSQAGQPQH
NA	TRBV10-1	NA	ASSESWRAGVAQNEQF
NA	TRBV2	NA	ASSELGGSTDTQY
NA	TRBV18	NA	ASSLSQRGIYNEQF
NA	TRBV7-9	NA	ASSSRDIENTEAF
NA	TRBV5-1	NA	ASSLYPPPAGTYEQY
NA	TRBV14	NA	ASSPGHPYEQY
TRBD2	TRBV5-1	NA	ASRPLAGGPGTDTQY
NA	TRBV2	NA	ASYPNGLLGEQF
TRBD2	TRBV19	NA	ASSETSGRVYEQY
NA	TRBV7-2	NA	ASSSQQGSGEKLF
NA	TRBV7-2	NA	ASSPGWGNEQF
TRBD2	TRBV5-4	NA	ASSPWSGVGTSGTDTQY
NA	TRBV7-2	NA	ASRAGGTGVEQY
NA	TRBV5-1	NA	ASSLVLGSTDTQY
NA	TRBV6-6	NA	ASSYSGRNYGYT
TRBD2	TRBV5-1	NA	ASSVGLASRTDTQY
TRBD2	TRBV18	NA	ASSPGSSSGLQQF
NA	TRBV18	once	ASSPGRGNEKLF
NA	TRBV10-3	NA	AMGGSRTSGNTIY
TRBD1	TRBV5-1	NA	ASSFPGTAYEQY